The clone carrying this T cell receptor (beta chain) was detected many times. A single record per CDR3 protein comes from TCRdb applying MiXCR to the 5' RACE reads. The sample includes approximately 44,000 distinct CDR3 sequences, less than 30% of them seen just once. Trimming stripped 7 bases from V and 4 bases from J, with 22 bases between. CDR1 is MNHEY and CDR2 is SVGAGI in the germline V gene. The CDR3 length is 16 residues. The TCR comes from a female donor with breast cancer. The J gene is TRBJ2-5, the V gene TRBV6-5; the D gene is possibly TRBD2 (6 bases). Sample: memory CD4+ T cells sorted from a lymph node. Regarding subset: memory CD4+ T cells, CD4+CD45RO+CD25-. The CDR3 region is CASKLATGARGETQYF. Written as DNA, the CDR3 is TGTGCCAGCAAGCTTGCTACGGGAGCGAGGGGAGAGACCCAGTACTTC.